This is a list of T cell receptor beta chains from one sample in a study of control samples from healthy donors and cancer patients. Libraries were prepared by immunoSEQ multiplex PCR; TCRdb keeps only in-frame clonotypes and omits some of them. The repertoire has approximately 82,000 clones, around 87% of them found once; the top ten carry around a fifth. Specimen: blood. The origin of the receptors is a man between 45 and 60 years old in good health. Each CDR3 is given with its conserved first and last residue. Each record gives: clone size, V gene, J gene, CDR3 protein. Clone size is not always given. Where it is, it says once, few, many or a class for expanded clones.

-	TRBV27	TRBJ2-7	CASSLRWTSLYEQYF
-	TRBV5-6	TRBJ2-7	CASSLGRIPYEQYF
-	TRBV6-5	TRBJ1-6	CASRSTGTISPLHF
-	TRBV6-5	TRBJ1-1	CASSPRDRARPFF
-	TRBV30	TRBJ2-3	CAWSGTTDTQYF
-	TRBV28	TRBJ1-4	CASTSGYEKLFF
-	TRBV7-2	TRBJ2-4	CASSPSGMAGIQYF
-	TRBV2	TRBJ1-3	CASTRTGSGNTIYF
-	TRBV29-1	TRBJ2-1	CSVDISLAGGVNEQFF
-	TRBV11-3	TRBJ1-1	CASSFSQNTEAFF
-	TRBV9	TRBJ2-7	CASSGSGSSYEQYF
once	TRBV7-3	TRBJ1-1	CASSPTRDKECTEAFF
-	TRBV30	TRBJ1-4	CAWSDDREFEKLFF
-	TRBV27	TRBJ2-7	CASSLSYEQYF
-	TRBV2	TRBJ1-2	CASSEDLGQGYTF
-	TRBV21-1	TRBJ1-1	CASIPRGPPSIGTEAFF
-	TRBV15	TRBJ2-3	CATSRDRTDTQYF
-	TRBV5-1	TRBJ2-1	CASSFDSGNYNEQFF
few	TRBV6-5	TRBJ2-1	CASSYWRNNEQFF
-	TRBV6-6	TRBJ2-1	CASTPTGHNEQFF
-	TRBV18	TRBJ2-2	CASSPLGLAGVTGELFF
-	TRBV2	TRBJ1-2	CASTQLYGYTF
-	TRBV18	TRBJ1-3	CASSPTGAAGNTIYF
-	TRBV19	TRBJ2-7	CASSNSYEQYF
-	TRBV19	TRBJ2-3	CASSIDWGQGTDTQYF
-	TRBV12-3/TRBV12-4	TRBJ2-1	CASSYHYNEQFF
-	TRBV19	TRBJ2-7	CASSIALAGAYEQYF
-	TRBV5-1	TRBJ1-2	CASSQDGQGGNYGYTF